A selection of T cell receptor beta chains follows, all from one sample in a study of blood T cells in healthy people across ages. A single record per CDR3 protein comes from TCRdb applying MiXCR to the 5' RACE reads. The sample lists about 620,000 distinct CDR3 sequences, about 21% seen once, with 3.5% to 4% in the top ten. The sample taken for sequencing was blood. These TCRs come from a man in his 70s in good health. CDR3s include the opening cysteine and the closing phenylalanine or tryptophan. The order of the fields is CDR3 protein, CDR3 DNA, J gene, V gene, D gene, clone size. D genes are given only for firm matches. Size values are once, few and many counts, or a class for expanded clones, and some rows have none.

CASSEEGPTTYF	TGTGCCAGCAGTGAAGAGGGACCGACCACGTACTTC	TRBJ2-7	TRBV2	.	many
CATKEGTGAGSATNEKLFF	TGTGCCACCAAAGAAGGGACAGGGGCCGGTTCGGCAACTAATGAAAAACTGTTTTTT	TRBJ1-4	TRBV6-9	TRBD1	few
CASSLQDYPYEQYF	TGCGCCAGCAGCTTGCAAGACTACCCATACGAGCAGTACTTC	TRBJ2-7	TRBV5-1	.	.
CASQKGDTQYF	TGTGCCAGCCAAAAGGGGGATACGCAGTATTTT	TRBJ2-3	TRBV7-2	.	.
CASSAYYYQMQETQYF	TGTGCCAGCAGCGCCTACTATTACCAAATGCAAGAGACCCAGTACTTC	TRBJ2-5	TRBV2	.	few
CASSRLRYEQFF	TGTGCCAGCAGCCGCCTAAGGTATGAGCAGTTCTTC	TRBJ2-1	TRBV3-1	.	few
CASSRTMEQFF	TGTGCCAGCAGTCGGACCATGGAGCAGTTCTTC	TRBJ2-1	TRBV12-3/TRBV12-4	.	.
CASSVAGKAQYF	TGCGCCAGCAGCGTTGCGGGAAAGGCGCAGTATTTT	TRBJ2-3	TRBV5-1	.	.
CASSLAGRTSGIQETQYF	TGTGCCAGCAGCTTAGCTGGTCGTACTAGCGGGATCCAAGAGACCCAGTACTTC	TRBJ2-5	TRBV7-9	TRBD2	.
CASSVGTVRTDTQYF	TGTGCCAGCAGCGTGGGGACAGTCCGCACAGATACGCAGTATTTT	TRBJ2-3	TRBV9	TRBD1	few
CSVVGSGKETQYF	TGCAGCGTTGTGGGGAGCGGGAAAGAGACCCAGTACTTC	TRBJ2-5	TRBV29-1	TRBD2	.
CASSLSAGAHNEQFF	TGTGCCAGCAGCTTATCTGCGGGAGCCCACAATGAGCAGTTCTTC	TRBJ2-1	TRBV11-2	TRBD2	.
CASSFGSGNSYEQYF	TGCGCCAGCAGCTTTGGTAGCGGGAACTCCTACGAGCAGTACTTC	TRBJ2-7	TRBV5-1	TRBD2	.
CAVALRGVNTGELFF	TGTGCCGTAGCCCTCAGGGGGGTAAACACCGGGGAGCTGTTTTTT	TRBJ2-2	TRBV7-6	.	few
CSVEEILGETQYF	TGCAGCGTTGAAGAAATCTTAGGGGAGACCCAGTACTTC	TRBJ2-5	TRBV29-1	.	many
CASRETGGPNLYGYTF	TGTGCCAGCAGAGAGACAGGGGGCCCAAACCTCTATGGCTACACCTTC	TRBJ1-2	TRBV28	TRBD1	few
CASSETGWSNEQFF	TGCGCCAGCAGTGAGACAGGGTGGTCAAATGAGCAGTTCTTC	TRBJ2-1	TRBV10-1	.	.
CASSVAAGTEGGSGTDTQYF	TGTGCCAGCAGCGTAGCGGCAGGAACTGAGGGCGGGTCGGGCACAGATACGCAGTATTTT	TRBJ2-3	TRBV9	.	.
CASSLKGTGSYNEQFF	TGTGCCAGCAGCTTAAAGGGGACGGGGTCCTACAATGAGCAGTTCTTC	TRBJ2-1	TRBV7-9	.	.
CAISEDRGVYGYTF	TGTGCCATCAGTGAGGACAGGGGGGTATATGGCTACACCTTC	TRBJ1-2	TRBV10-3	TRBD1	few
CSARLTGGAYERYF	TGCAGTGCTAGATTGACGGGTGGAGCCTACGAGCGGTACTTC	TRBJ2-7	TRBV20-1	.	.
CASSQETPGSGQYF	TGTGCCAGCAGCCAAGAGACCCCAGGGTCAGGGCAGTACTTC	TRBJ2-5	TRBV14	.	few
CSAHQAGRYEQFF	TGCAGTGCCCACCAGGCAGGGAGGTATGAGCAGTTCTTC	TRBJ2-1	TRBV20-1	.	.
CSARLAGGAKNIQYF	TGCAGTGCTAGACTAGCGGGAGGAGCCAAAAACATTCAGTACTTC	TRBJ2-4	TRBV20-1	TRBD2	few
CASSLILASGETQYF	TGCGCCAGCAGCCTCATCTTGGCAAGCGGGGAGACCCAGTACTTC	TRBJ2-5	TRBV4-3	.	.